This TCR beta chain was documented in a study of T cell responses to AZD1222 COVID-19 vaccine. Regarding this clone: Its antigen is not identified.

Regarding the study as a whole: Reportedly, nearly half of unique spike TCRs recognized epitopes outside B.1.351/B.1.1.7 mutations. An increase in Spike-specific TCR breadth and depth was observed after two AZD1222 doses.

Second doses at about 4 or about 12 weeks were pooled. Clones were sequenced by immunoSEQ multiplex PCR, and TCRdb holds only the in-frame ones, with some missing. The sample carries roughly 95,000 clones, 92% recorded once. Germline CDR1 is MNHEY and CDR2 is SVGAGI. The CDR3 runs 14 residues. Trimming took off 0 bases at V and 4 bases at J, with 7 bases between the two ends. The chain carries TRBV6-5 and TRBJ1-3; D is undetermined. This specimen consisted of peripheral blood, obtained 28 days after the second AZD1222 dose. The sequence came from an adult who received the AZD1222 COVID-19 vaccine. The CDR3 sequence is CASSYSIRGNTIYF. The CDR3 DNA follows: TGTGCCAGCAGTTACTCGATCAGAGGAAACACCATATATTTT.